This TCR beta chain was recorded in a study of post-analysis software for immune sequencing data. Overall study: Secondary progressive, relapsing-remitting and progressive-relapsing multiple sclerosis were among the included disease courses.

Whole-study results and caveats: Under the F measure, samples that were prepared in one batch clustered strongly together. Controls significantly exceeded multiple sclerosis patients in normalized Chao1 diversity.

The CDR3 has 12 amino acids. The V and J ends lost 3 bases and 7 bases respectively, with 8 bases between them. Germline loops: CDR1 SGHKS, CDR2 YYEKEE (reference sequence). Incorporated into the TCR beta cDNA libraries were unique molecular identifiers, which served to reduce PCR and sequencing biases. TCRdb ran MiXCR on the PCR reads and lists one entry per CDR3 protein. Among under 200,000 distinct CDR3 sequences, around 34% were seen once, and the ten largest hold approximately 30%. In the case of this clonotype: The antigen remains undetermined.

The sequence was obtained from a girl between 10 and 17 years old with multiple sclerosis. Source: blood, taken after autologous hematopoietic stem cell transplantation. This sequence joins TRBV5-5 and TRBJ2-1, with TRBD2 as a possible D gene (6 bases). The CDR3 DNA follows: TGTGCCAGCAGCTATCTAGCGAATGAGCAGTTCTTC. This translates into CASSYLANEQFF.